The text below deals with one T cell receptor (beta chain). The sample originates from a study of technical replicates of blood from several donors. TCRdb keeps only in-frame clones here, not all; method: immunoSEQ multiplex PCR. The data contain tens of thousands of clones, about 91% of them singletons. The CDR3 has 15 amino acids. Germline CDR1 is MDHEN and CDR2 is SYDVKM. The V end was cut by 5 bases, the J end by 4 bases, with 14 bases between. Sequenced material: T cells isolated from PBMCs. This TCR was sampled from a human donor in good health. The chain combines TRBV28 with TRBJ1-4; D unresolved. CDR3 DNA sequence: TGTGCCAGCAGTGATACTTCAGGTGTTAATGAAAAACTGTTTTTT. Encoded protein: CASSDTSGVNEKLFF.